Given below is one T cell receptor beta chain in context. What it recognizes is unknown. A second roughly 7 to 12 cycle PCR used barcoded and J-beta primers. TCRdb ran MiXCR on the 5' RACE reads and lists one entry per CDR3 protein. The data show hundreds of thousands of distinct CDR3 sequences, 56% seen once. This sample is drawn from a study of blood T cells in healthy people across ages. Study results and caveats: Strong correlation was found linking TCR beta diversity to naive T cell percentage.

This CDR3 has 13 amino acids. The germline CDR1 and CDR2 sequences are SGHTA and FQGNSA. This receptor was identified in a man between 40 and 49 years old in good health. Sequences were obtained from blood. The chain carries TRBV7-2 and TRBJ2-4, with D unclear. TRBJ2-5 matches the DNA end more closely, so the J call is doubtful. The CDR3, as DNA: TGTGCCAGCAGCCCTAGAGTTTGGGAGACCCAGTACTTC. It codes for CASSPRVWETQYF.